Following are 29 T cell receptor beta chains from one sample sequenced in a study of CD8+ T cells in alopecia areata. TCR sequencing used cDNA made by reverse transcription of extracted RNA. Only in-frame clones appear in the TCRdb table, and some are missing; sequencing was by immunoSEQ multiplex PCR. The sample lists some 200,000 clones; 50% to 60% were seen once. Treatment meaning: oral pan-JAK inhibitor, 5-10 mg twice daily. Sequenced here: CD4+ T cells sorted from blood, sampled at week 4, from a patient treated with tofacitinib. Receptors originate from a human donor with alopecia areata.

The rearrangement joins TRBV29-1 to TRBJ2-4; D ambiguous. Trimming took off 7 bases at V and 0 bases at J, with 10 bases between the two ends. The CDR3 covers 13 residues. From germline, CDR1 is SQVTM and CDR2 ANQGSEA. The CDR3 loop reads CSALRTAKNIQYF. DNA of the CDR3: TGCAGCGCCCTCCGGACAGCCAAAAACATTCAGTACTTC.

In DNA form, the CDR3 reads TGCAGCGCACGGGACCCTTCCTACGAGCAGTACTTC. Protein product: CSARDPSYEQYF. The V gene is TRBV29-1, the J gene TRBJ2-7, with D tentatively TRBD1 or TRBD2 (5 bases each). CDR1 and CDR2 (germline): SQVTM, ANQGSEA. This CDR3 is 12 amino acids long. The germline V and J ends were trimmed by 7 bases and 1 base, with 11 bases remaining between them.

This clone has a handful of counts. The chain has TRBV28 and TRBJ1-6, with 11 bases fitting TRBD1. Trimming removed 8 bases from V and 0 bases from J; junction bases left unmatched: 3. The germline V gene has CDR1 MDHEN and CDR2 SYDVKM. The CDR3 is made up of 16 amino acids. CDR3: CASDGTGGSYNSPLHF. CDR3 DNA sequence: TGTGCCAGCGACGGGACAGGGGGCTCCTATAATTCACCCCTCCACTTT.

The V and J genes are TRBV2 and TRBJ2-5; 7 positions match TRBD2. CDR1 and CDR2 from the germline V gene are SNHLY and FYNNEI. The CDR3 extends over 17 amino acids. Trimming took 10 bases from V and 1 from J; bases not matched to a gene: 18. This CDR3 is CAIHTEEGGAFQETQYF. As DNA, the CDR3 is TGTGCCATCCACACTGAGGAGGGAGGGGCATTCCAAGAGACCCAGTACTTC.

The rearrangement joins TRBV5-4 to TRBJ2-1, with 7 bases aligning to TRBD1. Germline V gives CDR1 SGHNT, CDR2 YYREEE (reference sequence). After removal of 2 bases from V and 3 bases from J, the junction contained 5 bases not matched to a gene. The CDR3 contains 15 residues. The DNA of the CDR3 is TGTGCCAGCAGCTTAACCCGGGACAGCTACAATGAGCAGTTCTTC. Protein product: CASSLTRDSYNEQFF.

The chain has TRBV30 and TRBJ1-2; D gene unclear. CDR1 is GTSNPN and CDR2 is SVGIG in the germline V gene (reference sequence). The CDR3 spans 14 residues. V lost 1 base, J lost 2 bases, and 11 bases lay in between. The CDR3 DNA follows: TGTGCCTGGAGTGGTTTGAGGCGGAACTATGGCTACACCTTC. Protein sequence: CAWSGLRRNYGYTF.

The rearrangement joins TRBV7-2 to TRBJ2-2; the match to TRBD1 covers 8 bases. The V gene's germline CDR1 is SGHTA and CDR2 FQGNSA. The CDR3 consists of 16 residues. V shed 5 bases, J shed 0 bases, and the junction held 5 bases outside the gene matches. The CDR3 nucleotides read TGTGCCAGCAGCCCCTCAGGGGGCTCGAACACCGGGGAGCTGTTTTTT. Amino acid sequence: CASSPSGGSNTGELFF.

This clone showed up just a few times. This chain uses TRBV2 with TRBJ1-4, with 10 nucleotides matching TRBD1. The CDR3 is 15 amino acids. The germline V gene has CDR1 SNHLY and CDR2 FYNNEI. J gave up 7 bases and V 7 bases, and 9 bases lay outside the gene matches. The DNA of the CDR3 is TGTGCCAGCACCTACGCCGGGACAGGGGTTGAAAAACTGTTTTTT. Protein: CASTYAGTGVEKLFF.

This clone has a handful of counts. The J gene is TRBJ2-5, the V gene TRBV15; D remains ambiguous. In germline, CDR1 is LNHNV, CDR2 YYDKDF (reference sequence). The V gene lost 4 bases and the J gene lost 5 bases, with 14 bases spanning the gap. The CDR3 runs to 14 residues. CDR3 sequence reads: CATSTGRLRETQYF. CDR3 DNA sequence: TGTGCCACCAGCACAGGACGGCTCAGGGAGACCCAGTACTTC.

CDR3 DNA sequence: TGCAGCATATCCAGGGGTTCTAACTATGGCTACACCTTC. It is translated as CSISRGSNYGYTF. This sequence joins TRBV29-1 and TRBJ1-2, with D possibly matching TRBD1 (6 bases). CDR1 SQVTM and CDR2 ANQGSEA come from the germline V gene. The CDR3 contains 13 residues. V was shortened by 8 bases and J by 0 bases, with 13 bases between the two germline ends.

The V and J genes are TRBV29-1 and TRBJ2-2; D possibly corresponds to TRBD1 (5 bases). The CDR3 runs 14 residues. V lost 4 bases to trimming and J lost 4 bases, with 13 bases between them. Per the germline V gene, CDR1 is SQVTM and CDR2 is ANQGSEA. CDR3 sequence: CSVASAGSTGELFF. CDR3 coding DNA: TGCAGCGTTGCATCGGCAGGGTCCACCGGGGAGCTGTTTTTT.

This sequence joins TRBV30 and TRBJ2-7; tentatively, D is TRBD1 or TRBD2 (6 bases each). Germline V lookup: CDR1 GTSNPN, CDR2 SVGIG (reference sequence). Trimming removed 4 bases at V and 2 bases at J, with 12 bases between. The CDR3 runs 13 residues. CDR3 region: CAWTLRGAYEQYF. CDR3 DNA: TGTGCCTGGACCCTAAGGGGGGCCTACGAGCAGTACTTC.

The rearrangement links TRBV5-1 to TRBJ1-2, with TRBD1 matching over 7 bases. The germline V gene has CDR1 SGHRS and CDR2 YFSETQ. The CDR3 length is 14 residues. Trimming at V came to 4 bases and at J to 5 bases, leaving 8 bases not matched to a gene. The CDR3 here is CASSPDRARYGYTF. CDR3 DNA: TGCGCCAGCAGCCCAGACAGGGCAAGATATGGCTACACCTTC.

CDR3 sequence: CASSLVLTGGRETQYF. The CDR3, as DNA: TGTGCCAGCAGCTTAGTCTTGACAGGGGGCAGAGAGACCCAGTACTTC. The rearrangement joins TRBV7-2 to TRBJ2-5; 10 bases agree with TRBD1. This CDR3 contains 16 residues. Germline CDR1 SGHTA, CDR2 FQGNSA. The ends lost 1 base at V and 4 bases at J; junction bases unmatched: 6.

The chain has TRBV29-1 and TRBJ1-2, with D tentatively TRBD1 (6 bases). V was cut by 2 bases and J by 5 bases, with 12 bases left in between. Germline CDR1 and CDR2: SQVTM and ANQGSEA. The CDR3 spans 13 residues. The CDR3 loop reads CSVETRQGYGYTF. The DNA of the CDR3 is TGCAGCGTTGAAACAAGGCAGGGGTATGGCTACACCTTC.

The gene calls are TRBV29-1 and TRBJ1-1; TRBD1 aligns across 7 bases. The CDR3 is 10 residues long. CDR1 and CDR2 from the germline V gene are SQVTM and ANQGSEA. V gave up 7 bases and J gave up 5 bases; unmatched junction bases: 1. The CDR3 region has the DNA TGCAGCGCAGGGGGTACTGAAGCTTTCTTT. Residues: CSAGGTEAFF.

The rearrangement links TRBV30 to TRBJ2-1; D gene uncertain. In germline, CDR1 is GTSNPN, CDR2 SVGIG (reference sequence). V shed 1 base and J shed 0 bases, with 7 bases lying between them. The CDR3 spans 14 residues. The CDR3 sequence: CAWSDGRSYNEQFF. The CDR3 bases are TGTGCCTGGAGTGACGGACGCTCCTACAATGAGCAGTTCTTC.

J is TRBJ2-3 and V is TRBV5-1; TRBD1 aligns across 9 bases. The CDR3 runs to 15 residues. CDR1 is SGHRS, CDR2 YFSETQ, per germline. V lost 0 bases and J lost 3; bases outside the gene matches: 2. The CDR3 coding sequence is TGCGCCAGCAGCTTGGGGGACAGGGATACAGATACGCAGTATTTT. Translated, it gives CASSLGDRDTDTQYF.

Only a few counts were recorded for this clone. This sequence joins TRBV12-2 and TRBJ2-5; the DNA was not compared with TRBD1, the D call given in the table. TRBV12-2 is a listed pseudogene. The CDR3 runs to 13 residues. CDR3 in DNA: TGTGCAAGTCGCTTAGGGGCCCAAGAGACCCAGTACTTC. It encodes CASRLGAQETQYF.

CDR3 sequence (DNA): TGTGCCAGCAGCAAACCCAATCAGCCCCAGCATTTT. Its protein is CASSKPNQPQHF. The chain combines TRBV7-2 with TRBJ1-5; no firm D call. Trimming cost V 5 bases and J 3 bases, with 5 bases left between them. This CDR3 is built from 12 residues. Germline values: CDR1 SGHTA, CDR2 FQGNSA.

V is TRBV25-1 and J is TRBJ2-3; D not resolved. The CDR3 spans 14 residues. V was trimmed by 5 bases and J by 4 bases, leaving 13 bases between them. Per the germline V gene, CDR1 is MGHDK and CDR2 is SYGVNS. CDR3 bases: TGTGCCAGCAGTTCCCCGGCAGGCGCAGATACGCAGTATTTT. Translation: CASSSPAGADTQYF. The full variable domain, its missing parts supplied by reference TRBV25-1 and TRBJ2-3, is EADIYQTPRYLVIGTGKKITLECSQTMGHDKMYWYQQDPGMELHLIHYSYGVNSTEKGDLSSESTVSRIRTEHFPLTLESARPSHTSQYLCASSSPAGADTQYFGPGTRLTVL.

V and J are TRBV29-1 and TRBJ1-1, with 7 nucleotides matching TRBD1. Germline CDR1 is SQVTM and CDR2 is ANQGSEA. CDR3 size: 15 residues. The ends lost 4 bases at V and 1 base at J; junction bases unmatched: 9. CDR3 amino acids: CSVVGTATGNTEAFF. In nucleotides, the CDR3 is TGCAGCGTTGTTGGGACAGCCACCGGGAACACTGAAGCTTTCTTT.

The chain is built from TRBV10-3 and TRBJ1-5; D remains ambiguous. Germline V gene lookup returns CDR1 ENHRY and CDR2 SYGVKD. The V and J ends lost 6 bases and 5 bases respectively, with 11 bases between them. The CDR3 spans 13 residues. This CDR3 is CAISPDGDQPQHF. The CDR3 DNA reads TGTGCCATCAGCCCTGATGGAGATCAGCCCCAGCATTTT.

This clone was recorded a few times. This sequence joins TRBV2 and TRBJ1-6; the match to TRBD1 covers 9 bases. The CDR3 spans 13 residues. Germline V lookup: CDR1 SNHLY, CDR2 FYNNEI. The CDR3 nucleotides are TGTGCAGGGTCCGGGACAGGGACTCCACCCCTCCACTTT. Amino acid sequence: CAGSGTGTPPLHF.

Points on this clone: Other DNA sequences within the sample encode an identical CDR3. The chain has TRBV30 and TRBJ2-7; possibly TRBD1 for D (6 bases). Germline CDR1 reads GTSNPN; CDR2 reads SVGIG (reference sequence). V dropped 2 bases and J dropped 6 bases, with 8 bases sitting between them. The CDR3 is 11 residues long. This chain's CDR3 is CAWSSTGEQYF. CDR3 bases: TGTGCCTGGAGTTCGACAGGCGAGCAGTACTTC. The full variable domain, in which reference TRBV30 and TRBJ2-7 provide the parts outside the CDR3, is SQTIHQWPATLVQPVGSPLSLECTVEGTSNPNLYWYRQAAGRGLQLLFYSVGIGQISSEVPQNLSASRPQDRQFILSSKKLLLSDSGFYLCAWSSTGEQYFGPGTRLTVT.

The chain combines TRBV6-6 with TRBJ2-3; D remains ambiguous. Per the germline V gene, CDR1 is MNHNY and CDR2 is SVGAGI (reference sequence). V shed 2 bases and J shed 4 bases, with 7 bases lying between them. The CDR3 extends over 13 amino acids. The CDR3 nucleotides read TGTGCCAGCAGTTACCGGGCACCAGATACGCAGTATTTT. This translates into CASSYRAPDTQYF.

V and J are TRBV7-2 and TRBJ2-6; a weak D match, TRBD1 (5 bases). There are 14 residues in the CDR3. Trimming removed 4 bases at V and 12 bases at J, with 16 bases between. CDR1 SGHTA and CDR2 FQGNSA come from the germline V gene. DNA of the CDR3: TGTGCCAGCAGCTCCAGACAGCCCCCTGCCGTCCTGACTTTC. It translates to CASSSRQPPAVLTF.

This chain joins TRBV7-2 and TRBJ2-1; D gene uncertain. Germline values: CDR1 SGHTA, CDR2 FQGNSA. Trimming took 2 bases from V and 8 from J, leaving 7 bases between them. The CDR3 runs to 12 residues. This chain's CDR3 is CASSLRWDEQFF. The CDR3 DNA reads as TGTGCCAGCAGCTTAAGATGGGATGAGCAGTTCTTC.

The sample holds a few counts of this clone. The rearrangement links TRBV29-1 to TRBJ2-3, with 12 bases aligning to TRBD1. The germline V gene has CDR1 SQVTM and CDR2 ANQGSEA. The CDR3 has 14 residues. Trimming cost V 7 bases and J 6 bases; bases outside gene matches: 8. Here the CDR3 DNA reads TGCAGCGCGGGGGACAGGGGGCGCGGGGATACGCAGTATTTT. Amino acids: CSAGDRGRGDTQYF.